The 17 T cell receptor beta chains below come from one sample, sequenced in a study of T cells in women clearing cervical HPV infection. Sequenced by immunoSEQ multiplex PCR; TCRdb stores in-frame clones only, minus some. This specimen shows 36,000 or so clones; the ten leading clones hold less than 4%. Sequenced input: blood buffy coat. The origin of the receptors is a woman aged 18 to 69 with a cervical HPV16 infection that either progressed to CIN3+ or cleared (not recorded which).

Regarding this clone: The read finishes 3 residues shy of the CDR3 end, and the germline J gene is used to complete it. The chain carries TRBV2 and TRBJ1-1; a weak D match, TRBD1 (6 bases). This CDR3 is built from 15 residues. Trimming removed 4 bases from V and 1 base from J, with 13 bases in between. The germline V gene encodes CDR1 SNHLY and CDR2 FYNNEI. The CDR3 here is CASSVTGTSNTEAFF. CDR3 DNA, as far as it was read: TGTGCCAGCAGTGTGACCGGGACATCGAACACTGAA. Full variable domain (remainder filled in from reference TRBV2 and TRBJ1-1): EPEVTQTPSHQVTQMGQEVILRCVPISNHLYFYWYRQILGQKVEFLVSFYNNEISEKSEIFDDQFSVERPDGSNFTLKIRSTKLEDSAMYFCASSVTGTSNTEAFFGQGTRLTVV.

Concerning this clone itself: The read stops 3 residues short of the end of the CDR3; the missing end is completed from the germline J gene. The gene calls are TRBV29-1 and TRBJ1-2; weak D call: TRBD1 (6 bases). Germline CDR1 and CDR2: SQVTM and ANQGSEA. With 3 bases removed from V and 7 bases from J, the gap between germline ends came to 12 bases. CDR3 size: 12 residues. CDR3 DNA, as far as it was read: TGCAGCGTTGACCAGGGGACGCCTGGC. Protein: CSVDQGTPG. The whole CDR3 sequence is CSVDQGTPGYTF.

In regard to this clone: The read ends 3 residues shy of where the CDR3 ends; the end is completed using the germline J gene. The chain uses TRBV2 and TRBJ2-1; the match to TRBD2 covers 8 bases. Looked up from germline, CDR1 is SNHLY and CDR2 is FYNNEI. This CDR3 is 14 amino acids long. The trim removed 7 bases at V and 1 base at J, leaving 3 bases unmatched. CDR3 region: CASKSGGSYNEQFF. The DNA read from the CDR3 is TGTGCCAGCAAAAGCGGGGGTTCCTACAATGAG.

About this clone itself: Coverage ceases 3 residues before the CDR3 finishes, and the germline J gene fills in the end. The genes are TRBV20-1 and TRBJ2-2; D gene unclear. Per germline, CDR1 DFQATT and CDR2 SNEGSKA (reference sequence). CDR3 length: 14 residues. V was cut by 3 bases and J by 0 bases, with 8 bases left in between. CDR3 sequence reads: CSARGRTNTGELFF. CDR3 DNA, as far as it was read: TGCAGTGCTAGGGGCCGCACGAACACCGGGGAG.

On this clone itself: The read is 3 residues too short to cover the CDR3 end, so that end is filled in from the germline J gene. The chain links TRBV11-2 to TRBJ1-3; weak D call: TRBD1 (5 bases). The CDR3 runs to 14 residues. Germline-derived CDR1 and CDR2 are SGHAT and FQNNGV. The CDR3 loop reads CASSLDVRGPSIYF. The sequenced part of the CDR3 DNA is TGTGCCAGCAGCTTAGATGTAAGGGGCCCAAGC.

Notes on this clone: The read gets to within 3 residues of the CDR3 end, and the germline J gene fills in the rest. The chain uses TRBV10-2 and TRBJ1-1; 9 bases map to TRBD1. The germline V gene has CDR1 WSHSY and CDR2 SAAADI. The CDR3 contains 16 residues. Losses at the gene ends were 7 bases for V and 3 bases for J; bases not matched to a gene: 12. CDR3 residues: CASIDMGQGWDTEAFF. The DNA read from the CDR3 is TGCGCCAGCATAGATATGGGACAGGGTTGGGACACTGAA.

A note on this clone: The read is 3 residues too short to cover the CDR3 end, so that end is filled in from the germline J gene. The rearrangement uses TRBV19 and TRBJ2-2, with a tentative D call TRBD1 (5 bases). The CDR3 runs to 16 residues. Germline CDR1 is LNHDA and CDR2 is SQIVND (reference sequence). V lost 10 bases and J 0 bases, leaving 18 bases between the germline ends. The CDR3 bases that were read are TGTGCCACCAACAGGAAACAGAACGCGAACACCGGGGAG. Protein sequence: CATNRKQNANTGE. The full-length CDR3 reads as CATNRKQNANTGELFF.

Of note for this clone: Sequencing ends 3 residues short of the CDR3 end; the germline J gene provides the rest. The chain employs TRBV9 and TRBJ2-3; 14 bases align to TRBD2. J lost 7 bases, V lost 0 bases, and 4 bases had no gene match. Per the germline V gene, CDR1 is SGDLS and CDR2 is YYNGEE. The CDR3 is made up of 16 amino acids. The CDR3 protein is CASSVGTSGRTNTQYF. The DNA read from the CDR3 is TGTGCCAGCAGCGTAGGGACTAGCGGGAGGACTAATACG.

Note on this clone: The CDR3 end is not reached by the read, which stops 3 residues before it; the germline J gene fills it in. The chain links TRBV12-5 to TRBJ2-5, with 8 bases aligning to TRBD2. The CDR3 has 16 amino acids. The germline V gene encodes CDR1 LGHNT and CDR2 FRNRAP. The V and J ends lost 7 bases and 2 bases, in that order; junction bases with no gene match: 12. CDR3 region: CASALSGGAGQETQYF. Incomplete CDR3 DNA: TGTGCTAGTGCTCTCTCGGGGGGGGCGGGGCAAGAGACC.

A word on this clone: The observed sequence ends 3 residues before the CDR3 terminus, with the missing tail filled in from the germline J gene. The V and J genes are TRBV18 and TRBJ2-2; 8 bases are a match to TRBD2. The CDR3 extends over 19 amino acids. V shed 0 bases, J shed 2 bases, and the junction held 11 bases outside the gene matches. The germline V gene has CDR1 KGHSH and CDR2 LQKENI. This chain's CDR3 is CASSPPYGGRRINTGELFF. The CDR3 bases that were read are TGTGCCAGCTCACCACCGTACGGCGGGAGGAGGATAAACACCGGGGAG.

Comment on this clone: The read comes to an end 3 residues before the CDR3 does, leaving the germline J gene to fill in the end. This rearrangement joins TRBV5-6 to TRBJ2-5, with a tentative D call TRBD1 (6 bases). Germline loops: CDR1 SGHDT, CDR2 YYEEEE. V was clipped by 5 bases and J by 1 base, with 12 bases between them. The CDR3 has 14 amino acids. CDR3 loop: CASRTLGAQETQYF. The CDR3 DNA, read in part, is TGTGCCAGCAGGACTCTGGGGGCCCAAGAGACC.

On this clone: The read is 3 residues too short to cover the CDR3 end, so that end is filled in from the germline J gene. The V gene is TRBV7-9, the J gene TRBJ2-5; D is possibly TRBD2 (6 bases). V was pared by 1 base and J by 2 bases, with 11 bases between. CDR3 length: 15 residues. Germline CDR1 and CDR2: SEHNR and FQNEAQ (reference sequence). The CDR3 sequence is CASSLGLALQETQYF. The sequenced CDR3 bases are TGTGCCAGCAGCTTAGGTCTAGCGCTACAAGAGACC.

The CDR3 bases that were read are TGCGCCGGTTCCCGGGACAGGACGAACACTGAA. Its translation is CAGSRDRTNTE. Given in full, the CDR3 is CAGSRDRTNTEAFF. The V and J genes are TRBV5-1 and TRBJ1-1, with TRBD1 matching over 8 bases. The sequence runs out 3 residues before the end of the CDR3; the remainder is reconstructed from the germline J gene. J gave up 1 base and V 10 bases, and 9 bases lay outside the gene matches. Germline V gene lookup returns CDR1 SGHRS and CDR2 YFSETQ. This CDR3 has 14 residues.

Of note for this clone: Read coverage stops 3 residues before the CDR3 terminus; the germline J gene supplies the remainder. The rearrangement uses TRBV30 and TRBJ2-1, with D tentatively TRBD1 (6 bases). Trimming took off 0 bases at V and 5 bases at J, with 17 bases between the two ends. Germline values: CDR1 GTSNPN, CDR2 SVGIG (reference sequence). The CDR3 has 16 amino acids. CDR3 bases read: TGTGCCTGGAGTGTAAATTATGGGACACATAACAATGAG. It translates to CAWSVNYGTHNNE. Given in full, the CDR3 is CAWSVNYGTHNNEQFF.

As regards this clone: The read ends 3 residues early relative to the CDR3; the germline J gene fills the gap. This chain joins TRBV12-3 or TRBV12-4 and TRBJ2-7; possibly TRBD2 for D (6 bases). Trimming left V 7 bases short and J 6 bases short, with 19 bases between. This CDR3 is 14 amino acids long. CDR3 residues: CASTSEGPLSEQYF. Incomplete CDR3 DNA: TGTGCCAGCACTTCGGAGGGCCCTTTATCCGAG.

Comments on this clone: One junction end disagrees with the germline gene, perhaps due to a read error. The sequenced fragment ends 3 residues before the CDR3 boundary, so the rest is inferred from the germline J gene. The rearrangement uses TRBV4-2 and TRBJ2-3; 10 nucleotides align to TRBD2. Germline CDR1 reads LGHNA; CDR2 reads YNFKEQ. This CDR3 is built from 17 residues. Partial CDR3 DNA: TGCGCCAGCAGCCACCAGGGGGCTAGCGGGGGTAGAGATACG. Its translation is CASSHQGASGGRDT. The full CDR3 is CASSHQGASGGRDTQYF.

The sequenced part of the CDR3 DNA is TGTGCCAGCAGCCACGCTAGCGGGAGAGGCGATGAG. It encodes CASSHASGRGDE. The whole CDR3 reads CASSHASGRGDEQFF. The chain links TRBV7-8 to TRBJ2-1; 10 bases align to TRBD2. The CDR3 end is not reached by the read, which stops 3 residues before it; the germline J gene fills it in. V lost 5 bases, J lost 8 bases, and 9 bases stayed unmatched. CDR3 size: 15 residues. Germline CDR1 SGHVS, CDR2 FQNEAQ.